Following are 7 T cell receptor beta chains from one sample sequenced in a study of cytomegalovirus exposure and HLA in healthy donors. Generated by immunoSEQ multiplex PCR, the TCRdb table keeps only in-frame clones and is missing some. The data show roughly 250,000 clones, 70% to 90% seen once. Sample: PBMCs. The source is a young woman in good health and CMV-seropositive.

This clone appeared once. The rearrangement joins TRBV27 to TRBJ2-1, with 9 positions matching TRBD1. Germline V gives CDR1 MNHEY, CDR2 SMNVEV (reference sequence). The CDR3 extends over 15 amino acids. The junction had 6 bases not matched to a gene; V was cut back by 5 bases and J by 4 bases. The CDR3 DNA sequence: TGTGCCAGCAGTGACGGGACAGGGAGGTACAATGAGCAGTTCTTC. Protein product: CASSDGTGRYNEQFF.

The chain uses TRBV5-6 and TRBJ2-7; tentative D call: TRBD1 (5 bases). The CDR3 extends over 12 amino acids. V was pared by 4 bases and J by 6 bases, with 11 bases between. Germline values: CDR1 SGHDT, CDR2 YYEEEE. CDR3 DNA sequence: TGTGCCAGCAGCGGGGCCGTTGGCGAGCAGTACTTC. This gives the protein CASSGAVGEQYF.

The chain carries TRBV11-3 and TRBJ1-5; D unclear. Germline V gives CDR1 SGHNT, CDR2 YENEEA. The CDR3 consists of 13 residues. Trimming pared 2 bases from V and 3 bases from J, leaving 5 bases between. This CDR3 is CASSLNTNQPQHF. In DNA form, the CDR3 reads TGTGCCAGCAGCTTAAACACCAATCAGCCCCAGCATTTT.

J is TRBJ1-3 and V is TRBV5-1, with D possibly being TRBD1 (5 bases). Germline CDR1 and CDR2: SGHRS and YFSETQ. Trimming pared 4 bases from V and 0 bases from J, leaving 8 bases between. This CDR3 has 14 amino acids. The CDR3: CASSTQGSGNTIYF. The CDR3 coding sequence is TGCGCCAGCAGCACGCAGGGCTCTGGAAACACCATATATTTT.

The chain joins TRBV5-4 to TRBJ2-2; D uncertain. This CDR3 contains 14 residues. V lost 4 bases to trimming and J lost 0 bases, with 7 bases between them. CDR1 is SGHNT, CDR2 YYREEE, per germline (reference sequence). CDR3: CASSIATNTGELFF. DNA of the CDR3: TGTGCCAGCAGCATAGCAACGAACACCGGGGAGCTGTTTTTT.

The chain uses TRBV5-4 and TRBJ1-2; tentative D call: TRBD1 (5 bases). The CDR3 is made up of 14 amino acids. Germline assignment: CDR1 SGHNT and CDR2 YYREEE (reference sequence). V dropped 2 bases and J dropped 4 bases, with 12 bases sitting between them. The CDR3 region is CASSFAGLAYGYTF. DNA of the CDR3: TGTGCCAGCAGCTTTGCAGGGTTGGCCTATGGCTACACCTTC.

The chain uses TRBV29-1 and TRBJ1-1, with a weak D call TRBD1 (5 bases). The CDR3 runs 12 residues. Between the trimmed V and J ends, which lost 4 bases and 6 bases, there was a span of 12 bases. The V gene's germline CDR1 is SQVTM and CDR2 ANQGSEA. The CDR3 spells CSVAGGSAEAFF. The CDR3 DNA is TGCAGCGTTGCGGGGGGGTCGGCTGAAGCTTTCTTT.